This T cell receptor (beta chain) was recovered during a study of early T cells in non-severe SARS-CoV-2 infection. Looking at the study overall: The sequenced material was bulk RNA from unsorted whole blood, and its chains were unpaired. Notes on the study in general: Database matching using VDJdb favored anti-spike CD8 responses, with private and CD4 specificities left missing.

Individual cDNA molecules carried attached unique molecular identifiers. From the 5' RACE reads, TCRdb called clonotypes with MiXCR, one entry per CDR3 protein. In the table there are some 62,000 distinct CDR3 sequences, roughly 8.8% of which are singletons. Points on this clonotype: Its cognate antigen is unknown.

The V gene's germline CDR1 is MGHDK and CDR2 SYGVNS. With V trimmed by 7 bases and J by 5 bases, 7 bases remained unmatched. The length of the CDR3 is 13 residues. This receptor was taken from an adult who was a healthcare worker with PCR-confirmed SARS-CoV-2 infection or an uninfected control (not recorded which). This chain joins TRBV25-1 and TRBJ1-1, with 7 bases lining up with TRBD1. The sequencing sample was made of whole blood. The CDR3 nucleotides read TGTGCCAGCACTGACAGGGTGGATACTGAAGCTTTCTTT. Its protein product is CASTDRVDTEAFF. The whole variable domain, remainder taken from reference TRBV25-1 and TRBJ1-1, is EADIYQTPRYLVIGTGKKITLECSQTMGHDKMYWYQQDPGMELHLIHYSYGVNSTEKGDLSSESTVSRIRTEHFPLTLESARPSHTSQYLCASTDRVDTEAFFGQGTRLTVV.